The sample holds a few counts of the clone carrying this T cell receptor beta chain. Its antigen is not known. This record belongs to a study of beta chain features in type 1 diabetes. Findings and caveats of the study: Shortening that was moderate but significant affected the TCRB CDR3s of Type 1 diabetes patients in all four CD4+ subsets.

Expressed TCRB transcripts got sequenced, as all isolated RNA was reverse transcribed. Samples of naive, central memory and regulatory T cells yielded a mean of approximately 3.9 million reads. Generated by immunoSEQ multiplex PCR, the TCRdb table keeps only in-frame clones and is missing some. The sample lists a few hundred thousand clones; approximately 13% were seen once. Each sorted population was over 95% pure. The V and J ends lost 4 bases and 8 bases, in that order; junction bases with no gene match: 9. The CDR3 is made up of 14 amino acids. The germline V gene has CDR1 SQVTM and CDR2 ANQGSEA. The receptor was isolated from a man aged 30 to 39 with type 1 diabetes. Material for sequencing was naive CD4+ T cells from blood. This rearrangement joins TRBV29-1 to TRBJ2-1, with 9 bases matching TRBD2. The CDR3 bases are TGCAGCGTTGTTCCTAGCGGGACCCCCGATGAGCAGTTCTTC. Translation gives CSVVPSGTPDEQFF.